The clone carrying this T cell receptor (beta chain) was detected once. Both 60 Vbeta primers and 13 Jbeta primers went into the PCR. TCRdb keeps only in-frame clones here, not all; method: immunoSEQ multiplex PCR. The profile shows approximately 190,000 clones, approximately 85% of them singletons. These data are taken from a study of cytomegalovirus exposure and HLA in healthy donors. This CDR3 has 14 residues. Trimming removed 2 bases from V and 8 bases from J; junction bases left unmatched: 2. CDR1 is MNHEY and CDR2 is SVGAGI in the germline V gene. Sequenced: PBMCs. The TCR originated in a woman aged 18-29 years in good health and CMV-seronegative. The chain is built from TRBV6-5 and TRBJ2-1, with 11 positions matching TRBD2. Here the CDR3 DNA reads TGTGCCAGCAGTTACACGACTAGCGGGGATGAGCAGTTCTTC. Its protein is CASSYTTSGDEQFF.